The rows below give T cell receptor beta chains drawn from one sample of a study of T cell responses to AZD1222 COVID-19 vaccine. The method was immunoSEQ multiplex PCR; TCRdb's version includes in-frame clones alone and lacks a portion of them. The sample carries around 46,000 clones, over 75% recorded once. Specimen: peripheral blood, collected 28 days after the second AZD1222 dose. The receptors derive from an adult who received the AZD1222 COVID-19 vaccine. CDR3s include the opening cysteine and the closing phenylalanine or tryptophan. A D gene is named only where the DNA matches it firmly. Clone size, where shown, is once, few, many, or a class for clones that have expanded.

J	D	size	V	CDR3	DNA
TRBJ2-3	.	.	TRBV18	CASSQDPMDTQYF	TGTGCCAGCTCACAGGACCCAATGGATACGCAGTATTTT
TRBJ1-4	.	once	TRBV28	CASRGHINEKLFF	TGTGCCAGCAGGGGACACATTAATGAAAAACTGTTTTTT
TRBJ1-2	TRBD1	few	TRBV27	CASSPPGTGYGYTF	TGTGCCAGCAGTCCACCCGGGACAGGCTATGGCTACACCTTC
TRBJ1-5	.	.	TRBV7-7	CASRLRGRQPNQPQHF	TGTGCCAGCCGTTTGAGAGGGAGACAGCCCAATCAGCCCCAGCATTTT
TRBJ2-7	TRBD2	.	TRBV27	CASSFRTSPYEQYF	TGTGCCAGCAGTTTCCGGACTAGCCCCTACGAGCAGTACTTC
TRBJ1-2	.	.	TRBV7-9	CASSNSGYGYTF	TGTGCCAGCAGCAACTCAGGGTATGGCTACACCTTC
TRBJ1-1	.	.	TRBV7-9	CASSSRAVDAEAFF	TGTGCCAGCAGCTCCAGGGCCGTCGACGCTGAAGCTTTCTTT
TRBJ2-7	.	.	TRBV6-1	CASSESLRVGGEQYF	TGTGCCAGCAGTGAATCCCTTCGGGTAGGAGGCGAGCAGTACTTC
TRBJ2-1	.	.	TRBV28	CASRSGTAYNEQFF	TGTGCCAGCAGGTCCGGGACGGCTTACAATGAGCAGTTCTTC
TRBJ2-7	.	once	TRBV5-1	CASSFTGNKGYEQYF	TGCGCCAGCAGCTTTACAGGGAACAAGGGCTACGAGCAGTACTTC
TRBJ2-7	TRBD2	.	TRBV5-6	CASSGLAGLGEQYF	TGTGCCAGCAGCGGACTAGCGGGGCTTGGCGAGCAGTACTTC
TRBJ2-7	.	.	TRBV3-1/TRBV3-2	CASSQDLGHYEQYF	TGTGCCAGCAGCCAAGATCTGGGACACTACGAGCAGTACTTC
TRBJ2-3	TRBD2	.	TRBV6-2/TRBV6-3	CASSGLAASDTQYF	TGTGCCAGCAGCGGACTAGCGGCGTCAGATACGCAGTATTTT
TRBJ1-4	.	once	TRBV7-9	CASSSQGRGRHHEKLFF	TGTGCCAGCAGCTCACAGGGAAGAGGGCGCCATCATGAAAAACTGTTTTTT
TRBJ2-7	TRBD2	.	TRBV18	CASSPVRLAGAEQYF	TGTGCCAGCTCACCAGTAAGGCTAGCGGGAGCCGAGCAGTACTTC